This T cell receptor (beta chain) was recorded in a study of T cell clones after liver transplantation. Libraries were prepared by immunoSEQ multiplex PCR; TCRdb keeps only in-frame clonotypes and omits some of them. The profile shows over 45,000 clones, over 65% of them singletons. This specimen was CD4+ T cells from blood, taken roughly 56 months after liver transplant. The receptor comes from a human patient who received a liver transplant. Certain T cells may be donor cells from the graft.

The CDR3 spells CSVKRGGYEQYF. Here the CDR3 DNA reads TGCAGCGTTAAACGGGGGGGGTACGAGCAGTACTTC. V and J are TRBV29-1 and TRBJ2-7; TRBD2 matches at 8 bases. The CDR3 runs 12 residues. The germline V gene encodes CDR1 SQVTM and CDR2 ANQGSEA. Germline trimming cut 5 bases from V and 4 bases from J; bases unmatched to any gene: 4.